The 8 T cell receptor beta chains below all came from one sample that was sequenced in a study of CD8 T cells in ankylosing spondylitis (dated by TCRdb to 2015 to 2018). Paper-wide results and their limitations: A TCR beta motif of about 8 highly homologous amino acid variants appeared characteristic of blood from ankylosing spondylitis patients.

Their cognate antigens are unknown. Receptors were amplified or captured by 5' RACE. Instrument used: Illumina HiSeq 2500. TCRdb itself trimmed the public reads at Q25 with fastp, ran MiXCR and retained productive beta chains. Rows are combined by CDR3 protein, so each entry shows the most common genes and DNA. This sample lists a few hundred thousand distinct CDR3 sequences; 8% were detected once. The ten largest clones capture just over 14% of the sample. Specimen: blood, either unsorted or a sorted T cell fraction (not recorded which). All receptors come from a male donor with ankylosing spondylitis.

This clonotype was observed at least ten times. The chain links TRBV29-1 to TRBJ1-1, with a tentative D call TRBD1 (5 bases). The CDR3 has 15 residues. Trimming pared 2 bases from V and 4 bases from J, leaving 17 bases between. Germline V gene lookup returns CDR1 SQVTM and CDR2 ANQGSEA. The CDR3 coding sequence is TGCAGCGTTGAATCAGGGCGACGTAGTCTCACTGAAGCTTTCTTT. It is translated as CSVESGRRSLTEAFF.

This clonotype was seen more than once but under ten times. The chain combines TRBV5-1 with TRBJ2-1; 8 bases are shared with TRBD1. The CDR3 covers 15 residues. The V segment lost 0 bases and the J segment 9 bases; nucleotides outside the gene matches: 8. Germline values: CDR1 SGHRS, CDR2 YFSETQ. CDR3 sequence (DNA): TGCGCCAGCAGCTTGGGGGGACAGGAGTTTCTTGAGCAGTTCTTC. As protein: CASSLGGQEFLEQFF.

To note about this clonotype: Its ends do not fully match the called genes, so a read error is possible. V and J are TRBV24-1 and TRBJ2-3; D may be TRBD2 (5 bases). This CDR3 region has 14 residues. Germline V CDR1 and CDR2: KGHDR, SFDVKD. The CDR3 spells CATSDRGFQNTQYF. The CDR3 DNA follows: TGTGCCACCAGTGATCGGGGATTTCAGAATACGCAGTACTTT.

This clonotype was detected only a few times. The CDR3: CAISESAVEGTEQYF. CDR3 DNA sequence: TGTGCCATCAGTGAGTCAGCCGTAGAGGGAACCGAGCAGTACTTC. V and J are TRBV10-3 and TRBJ2-7, with a possible D match to TRBD2 (5 bases). The CDR3 totals 15 residues. Germline CDR1 reads ENHRY; CDR2 reads SYGVKD. Deletions cut 0 bases from V and 6 bases from J, with 15 bases between.

The rearrangement uses TRBV7-9 and TRBJ1-4; 8 nucleotides align to TRBD1. V shed 3 bases, J shed 7 bases, and the junction held 7 bases outside the gene matches. Germline V gives CDR1 SEHNR, CDR2 FQNEAQ (reference sequence). There are 15 residues in the CDR3. The DNA for the CDR3 is TGTGCCAGCAGCTTTTTAAACACAGGGGGTGAAAAACTGTTTTTT. Translated: CASSFLNTGGEKLFF.

This clonotype was counted many times. The CDR3 nucleotides read TGTGCCAGCAGCCAAGATCAGGGGGGATCACCCCTCCACTTT. Its translation is CASSQDQGGSPLHF. This sequence joins TRBV4-2 and TRBJ1-6, with 7 bases fitting TRBD1. The CDR3 has 14 residues. Germline V gene sequence: CDR1 LGHNA, CDR2 YNFKEQ. The V gene end was trimmed by 0 bases and the J gene end by 10 bases; junction bases not matched to a gene: 3.

This clonotype was observed many times. The chain combines TRBV12-3 or TRBV12-4 with TRBJ2-7, with unresolved D. Trimming stripped 3 bases from V and 2 bases from J, with 5 bases between. The CDR3 loop spans 12 amino acids. The CDR3 DNA sequence: TGTGCCAGCAGTTTTAGTACCTACGAGCAGTACTTC. Amino acid sequence: CASSFSTYEQYF.

This rearrangement joins TRBV6-5 to TRBJ2-7; D uncertain. This CDR3 spans 14 amino acids. The V end lost 2 bases, the J end lost 0 bases, and 8 bases lay between the germline ends. CDR1 and CDR2 from the germline V gene are MNHEY and SVGAGI. CDR3 in DNA: TGTGCCAGCAGTTACGATGCGATCTCCTACGAGCAGTACTTC. It translates to CASSYDAISYEQYF.